The 26 T cell receptor beta chains below come from one sample, sequenced in a study of spatial heterogeneity in lung cancer (dated by TCRdb to about 2019). Taken with the paper, the label for time point translates to: sample taken at primary tumor resection. Whole RNA extracted from tumor and nontumor lung tissue, or from cryopreserved PBMC samples, was used for TCR sequencing without cell sorting. Receptors were amplified or captured by 5' RACE. The data were produced on a NextSeq 500. TCRdb passed the public sequencing reads through fastp at Q25 and MiXCR, retaining productive beta sequences. Under each unique CDR3 protein, matching rows form one entry showing the most common genes and DNA. The sample records tens of thousands of distinct CDR3 sequences, roughly 15% of which are singletons. The top ten clones comprise 7.2% of the sample. The specimen was PBMCs, collected at surgery. All receptors derive from a male donor with early-stage non-small cell lung cancer.

V usage is TRBV27 and J usage is TRBJ2-1; maybe TRBD2 (7 bases). CDR1 and CDR2 from the germline V gene are MNHEY and SMNVEV (reference sequence). This CDR3 region has 14 residues. Trimming took off 2 bases at V and 8 bases at J, with 13 bases between the two ends. CDR3 DNA sequence: TGTGCCAGCAGTTTAGATCCCGGGGGGCATGAGCAGTTCTTC. This sequence encodes CASSLDPGGHEQFF.

The V call is TRBV9, the J call TRBJ2-7; D not resolved. Germline lookup yields CDR1 SGDLS and CDR2 YYNGEE. Between the trimmed V and J ends, which lost 4 bases and 6 bases, there was a span of 14 bases. The CDR3 has 13 residues. DNA for the CDR3: TGTGCCAGCAGCCCGACCGGTCGTGTCGAGCAGTACTTC. Protein product: CASSPTGRVEQYF.

There are a few counts of this clonotype. The chain links TRBV7-8 to TRBJ1-5, with D maybe TRBD1 (6 bases). Trimming removed 1 base from V and 1 base from J, with 14 bases in between. The germline CDR1 and CDR2 sequences are SGHVS and FQNEAQ. CDR3 size: 17 residues. CDR3 region: CASSLGRGLGSNQPQHF. The CDR3 DNA is TGTGCCAGCAGCTTAGGACGGGGGCTGGGGAGCAATCAGCCCCAGCATTTT.

A few counts support this clonotype. The CDR3 DNA reads as TGCAGCGTCTTGATCGGGATCTCCTACGAGCAGTACTTC. As protein: CSVLIGISYEQYF. The chain combines TRBV29-1 with TRBJ2-7, with D perhaps matching TRBD2 (5 bases). V lost 6 bases and J lost 0, with 12 bases in between. The CDR3 contains 13 residues. The V gene's germline CDR1 is SQVTM and CDR2 ANQGSEA.

The chain combines TRBV5-1 with TRBJ2-1; TRBD2 agrees at 10 bases. Germline V gene lookup returns CDR1 SGHRS and CDR2 YFSETQ. V shed 0 bases, J shed 3 bases, and the junction held 3 bases outside the gene matches. CDR3 length: 16 residues. Here the CDR3 reads CASSLELAGYYNEQFF. The CDR3 bases are TGCGCCAGCAGCTTGGAACTAGCGGGATACTACAATGAGCAGTTCTTC.

Many counts were recorded for this clonotype. The missing conserved phenylalanine or tryptophan at the end of this CDR3 makes a read error likely. The limits of the CDR3 on the DNA are not certain, so only TCRdb's listed CDR3 is given. This chain links TRBV27 with TRBJ2-7; the D segment call TRBD2 is taken from the table without a DNA check. The length of the CDR3 is 10 amino acids, counting both ends. Germline V gives CDR1 MNHEY, CDR2 SMNVEV (reference sequence). CDR3 residues: CASSFPGRED.

This clonotype was observed many times. The chain couples TRBV19 to TRBJ2-1; D is unclear. The germline gives CDR1 LNHDA, CDR2 SQIVND (reference sequence). V was cut by 7 bases and J by 7 bases, with 14 bases left in between. The CDR3 sequence is 13 residues long. DNA for the CDR3: TGTGCCAGTAATGGCCGGCGAGCGAATGAGCAGTTCTTC. Its protein is CASNGRRANEQFF.

This clonotype was recorded a few times. The gene calls are TRBV5-1 and TRBJ1-2; perhaps TRBD1 as D (6 bases). Germline CDR1 and CDR2: SGHRS and YFSETQ. Trimming took off 0 bases at V and 5 bases at J, with 11 bases between the two ends. The CDR3 is 14 amino acids. Here the CDR3 reads CASSLEGETYGYTF. The CDR3 nucleotides read TGCGCCAGCAGCTTGGAGGGGGAAACTTATGGCTACACCTTC.

This clonotype has ten or more counts. V usage is TRBV2 and J usage is TRBJ1-2; the D is unclear. The CDR3 sequence is 12 residues long. The V end lost 4 bases, the J end lost 4 bases, and 7 bases lay between the germline ends. Germline CDR1 reads SNHLY; CDR2 reads FYNNEI. Written as DNA, the CDR3 is TGTGCCAGCAGTGCGCAGTCCTATGGCTACACCTTC. It encodes CASSAQSYGYTF.

At least ten counts were recorded for this clonotype. The CDR3 loop is CASSLEPGGTDTQYF. CDR3 nucleotides: TGTGCCAGCAGCTTAGAGCCAGGCGGGACAGATACGCAGTATTTT. V gene TRBV7-7 combines with J gene TRBJ2-3; TRBD2 is a possible D gene (5 bases). CDR3 length: 15 residues. CDR1 and CDR2 (germline): SSHAT, FNYEAQ (reference sequence). Trimming cost V 1 base and J 3 bases, with 11 bases left between them.

In this sample, this clonotype turned up a few times. V and J are TRBV27 and TRBJ2-5; TRBD2 agrees at 7 bases. CDR3 length: 17 amino acids. The germline CDR1 and CDR2 sequences are MNHEY and SMNVEV (reference sequence). The trim removed 9 bases at V and 5 bases at J, leaving 21 bases unmatched. CDR3 protein: CASLATTPSGGRETQYF. As DNA, the CDR3 is TGTGCCAGTTTAGCTACAACCCCATCGGGAGGACGGGAGACCCAGTACTTC.

The rearrangement joins TRBV5-1 to TRBJ2-7; TRBD2 matches at 8 bases. Trimming removed 6 bases from V and 3 bases from J; junction bases left unmatched: 11. The CDR3 runs 15 residues. CDR1 and CDR2 (germline): SGHRS, YFSETQ. The CDR3 sequence is CASTGGGRIDYEQYF. CDR3 nucleotides: TGCGCCAGCACCGGCGGGGGGAGAATCGACTACGAGCAGTACTTC. Complete variable domain (other parts from reference TRBV5-1 and TRBJ2-7): KAGVTQTPRYLIKTRGQQVTLSCSPISGHRSVSWYQQTPGQGLQFLFEYFSETQRNKGNFPGRFSGRQFSNSRSEMNVSTLELGDSALYLCASTGGGRIDYEQYFGPGTRLTVT.

This clonotype was counted at least ten times. The CDR3, as DNA: TGTGCCAGCAGCCAAATAACACTAGCGGCTCGATACAATGAGCAGTTCTTC. Translating it yields CASSQITLAARYNEQFF. The chain uses TRBV3-1 and TRBJ2-1, with 8 bases identical to TRBD2. With 2 bases clipped from V and 4 bases from J, the junction kept 10 bases outside the gene matches. CDR1 and CDR2 (germline): LGHDT, YNNKEL (reference sequence). The CDR3 spans 17 residues.

CDR3 in amino acids: CASSPPGSYEQYF. The CDR3 nucleotides are TGTGCCAGCTCACCACCCGGCTCGTACGAGCAGTACTTC. The rearrangement links TRBV18 to TRBJ2-7; D is ambiguous. V lost 0 bases, J lost 4 bases, and 7 bases lay in between. Germline assignment: CDR1 KGHSH and CDR2 LQKENI. The CDR3 runs to 13 residues.

The CDR3 here is CASSISGTGRAEAFF. The CDR3 nucleotides are TGCGCCAGCAGCATTTCCGGGACAGGGAGGGCGGAAGCTTTCTTT. This chain joins TRBV4-3 and TRBJ1-1; the match to TRBD1 covers 9 bases. Trimming at V came to 5 bases and at J to 8 bases, leaving 12 bases not matched to a gene. The germline V gene encodes CDR1 LGHNA and CDR2 YSLEER. The length of the CDR3 is 15 residues.

The DNA of the CDR3 is TGCAGCGTCACCGACCCCGGGACGGGGAACACCGGGGAGCTGTTTTTT. Encoded protein: CSVTDPGTGNTGELFF. The rearrangement joins TRBV29-1 to TRBJ2-2; the D gene could be TRBD1 or TRBD2 (5 bases each). Germline V gene data show CDR1 as SQVTM and CDR2 as ANQGSEA. There are 16 residues in the CDR3. Trimming took 6 bases from V and 1 from J, leaving 18 bases between them.

This clonotype has only a few counts. V usage is TRBV7-2 and J usage is TRBJ1-1; maybe TRBD1 (5 bases). The CDR3 runs 15 residues. With 5 bases removed from V and 2 bases from J, the gap between germline ends came to 15 bases. Germline lookup yields CDR1 SGHTA and CDR2 FQGNSA. The DNA of the CDR3 is TGTGCCAGCAGCCCTCAGGGATCCATTAACACTGAAGCTTTCTTT. Translation gives CASSPQGSINTEAFF.

The sample holds many counts of this clonotype. This sequence joins TRBV2 and TRBJ1-1; possible D gene TRBD1, 5 bases. Germline V gene lookup returns CDR1 SNHLY and CDR2 FYNNEI. The CDR3 has 11 residues. V lost 2 bases, J lost 7 bases, and 5 bases lay in between. CDR3 residues: CASSEQGEAFF. The CDR3 nucleotides are TGTGCCAGCAGTGAACAGGGTGAAGCTTTCTTT.

This clonotype has a handful of counts. The rearrangement links TRBV11-3 to TRBJ1-4; 9 bases map to TRBD1. V was clipped by 0 bases and J by 6 bases; unmatched bases: 5. Per the germline V gene, CDR1 is SGHNT and CDR2 is YENEEA. The CDR3 sequence is 16 residues long. The CDR3 DNA is TGTGCCAGCAGCTTAGAACCGGGGACAGGGCATGAAAAACTGTTTTTT. Translation: CASSLEPGTGHEKLFF.

With respect to this clonotype: One base away lies a much larger clone, so this may be a sequencing read error. The CDR3 does not close with the conserved phenylalanine or tryptophan, likely indicating a read error. This chain uses TRBV20-1 with TRBJ2-3; tentative D call: TRBD1 (5 bases). V was cut by 7 bases and J by 3 bases, with 17 bases left in between. The CDR3 consists of 14 residues. Germline V gene lookup returns CDR1 DFQATT and CDR2 SNEGSKA (reference sequence). The DNA for the CDR3 is TGCAGTGTACAGGCCGACCCGCGGACAGATACGCAGTATTCT. This gives the protein CSVQADPRTDTQYS.

In this sample, this clonotype turned up a few times. The rearrangement uses TRBV27 and TRBJ1-4; D is undetermined. CDR1 MNHEY and CDR2 SMNVEV come from the germline V gene (reference sequence). The CDR3 is made up of 16 amino acids. The germline V and J ends were trimmed by 2 bases and 0 bases, with 10 bases remaining between them. The CDR3 spells CASSLRSRSTNEKLFF. The DNA for the CDR3 is TGTGCCAGCAGTTTAAGGTCCCGGTCAACTAATGAAAAACTGTTTTTT. The full variable domain, rest sourced from reference TRBV27 and TRBJ1-4, is EAQVTQNPRYLITVTGKKLTVTCSQNMNHEYMSWYRQDPGLGLRQIYYSMNVEVTDKGDVPEGYKVSRKEKRNFPLILESPSPNQTSLYFCASSLRSRSTNEKLFFGSGTQLSVL.

This clonotype has more than one count but fewer than ten. V is TRBV11-2 and J is TRBJ1-1; D is unresolved. This CDR3 is built from 13 residues. The V end lost 8 bases, the J end lost 1 base, and 11 bases lay between the germline ends. The germline gives CDR1 SGHAT, CDR2 FQNNGV. This CDR3 is CASRPGRNTEAFF. CDR3 DNA sequence: TGTGCCAGCCGCCCCGGCCGGAACACTGAAGCTTTCTTT.

In this sample, this clonotype turned up a few times. This CDR3 reads CASSSPALKLFF. In DNA form, the CDR3 reads TGTGCCAGCAGTTCCCCAGCCTTAAAACTGTTTTTT. The rearrangement links TRBV12-3 or TRBV12-4 to TRBJ1-4; the D is unclear. V lost 4 bases and J 10 bases, leaving 10 bases between the germline ends. There are 12 residues in the CDR3.

V is TRBV7-9 and J is TRBJ2-1; 7 bases align to TRBD2. CDR1 and CDR2 (germline): SEHNR, FQNEAQ (reference sequence). The V segment lost 4 bases and the J segment 9 bases; nucleotides outside the gene matches: 12. The CDR3 contains 15 residues. The CDR3 DNA reads as TGTGCCAGCAGCTCTCGACTAGCAAGTAAGGGTGAGCAGTTCTTC. Protein product: CASSSRLASKGEQFF. Looking up the rest from reference TRBV7-9 and TRBJ2-1 gives the full variable domain: DTGVSQNPRHKITKRGQNVTFRCDPISEHNRLYWYRQTLGQGPEFLTYFQNEAQLEKSRLLSDRFSAERPKGSFSTLEIQRTEQGDSAMYLCASSSRLASKGEQFFGPGTRLTVL.

This clonotype was counted a few times. V is TRBV29-1 and J is TRBJ2-7; 13 nucleotides align to TRBD2. The CDR3 has 16 residues. From germline, CDR1 is SQVTM and CDR2 ANQGSEA. J lost 5 bases, V lost 7 bases, and 14 bases had no gene match. The CDR3 bases are TGCAGCGGCCTAACTAGCGGGAGGGCCTCAAGCAACGAGCAGTACTTC. This encodes CSGLTSGRASSNEQYF.

This clonotype occurred many times. V usage is TRBV5-4 and J usage is TRBJ2-5; unclear D gene. Germline CDR1 is SGHNT and CDR2 is YYREEE (reference sequence). The V end was cut by 1 base, the J end by 4 bases, with 2 bases between. This CDR3 is 11 amino acids long. CDR3 bases: TGTGCCAGCAGCTTGCTAGAGACCCAGTACTTC. Residues: CASSLLETQYF.